Shown below are 5 T cell receptor beta chains from a single sample sequenced in a study of T cell responses to AZD1222 COVID-19 vaccine. The table came from immunoSEQ multiplex PCR; TCRdb's copy has only in-frame clones and leaves some out. The table lists approximately 140,000 clones, around 93% of them singletons. Sequences were derived from peripheral blood, sampled on day 0 of AZD1222 vaccination. These receptors came from an adult in good health.

This clone has only one observation. V is TRBV5-1 and J is TRBJ2-1; D may be TRBD1 or TRBD2 (5 bases each). This CDR3 has 16 residues. The ends were cut back, 0 bases at V and 5 bases at J, with 15 bases in the middle. The germline V gene encodes CDR1 SGHRS and CDR2 YFSETQ. The CDR3 here is CASSLAGASLDNEQFF. Written as DNA, the CDR3 is TGCGCCAGCAGCTTGGCCGGGGCTAGCTTAGACAATGAGCAGTTCTTC.

CDR3 coding DNA: TGTGCCAGCAGCCTTGATTCCTATGGCTACACCTTC. Translating gives CASSLDSYGYTF. This chain links TRBV12-3 or TRBV12-4 with TRBJ1-2; D uncertain. This CDR3 comprises 12 residues. V was pared by 6 bases and J by 4 bases, with 9 bases between.

The sample holds one count of this clone. This chain joins TRBV10-3 and TRBJ1-1; no clear D. Between the trimmed V and J ends, which lost 7 bases and 1 base, there was a span of 7 bases. The germline V gene encodes CDR1 ENHRY and CDR2 SYGVKD. This CDR3 is 12 amino acids long. The CDR3 loop reads CAINSRNTEAFF. The CDR3 coding sequence is TGTGCCATCAACTCGCGGAACACTGAAGCTTTCTTT.

V gene TRBV5-6 combines with J gene TRBJ1-2, with no clear D. This CDR3 has 14 residues. The germline gives CDR1 SGHDT, CDR2 YYEEEE. Trimming stripped 3 bases from V and 0 bases from J, with 9 bases between. The DNA of the CDR3 is TGTGCCAGCAGCTCTGACGTCTCTAACTATGGCTACACCTTC. Translating it yields CASSSDVSNYGYTF.

For the CDR3, the DNA is TGTGCCAGCAGCCAAGTCCAGGGAATATGGGCTTTCTTT. Translation: CASSQVQGIWAFF. The rearrangement joins TRBV14 to TRBJ1-1; tentatively, D is TRBD1 (5 bases). Germline V gives CDR1 SGHDN, CDR2 FVKESK. There are 13 residues in the CDR3. The ends were cut back, 1 base at V and 11 bases at J, with 14 bases in the middle.